The clone carrying this T cell receptor beta chain was seen many times. The antigen remains unidentified. Tregs were sorted as CD4+CD25+CD127-/low cells. TCRdb itself ran the 5' RACE reads through MiXCR, one entry per CDR3 protein. This sample carries about 32,000 distinct CDR3 sequences, 25% to 30% of them seen once, and the ten largest clones take 2% to 2.5%. Overall study results and limits: Tumor Tregs overlapped most with tumor, then blood, naive CD4+ cells.

Sequencing was performed on tumor-infiltrating Tregs sorted from the breast tumor. The receptor comes from a female donor with breast cancer.

The CDR3 DNA sequence: TGTGCCAGCAGCCAAGTCCCAGCGCCTTACAATGAGCAGTTCTTC. This gives the protein CASSQVPAPYNEQFF. The V gene is TRBV4-2, the J gene TRBJ2-1, with D uncertain. CDR3 size: 15 residues. Germline loops: CDR1 LGHNA, CDR2 YNFKEQ. V dropped 1 base and J dropped 4 bases, with 11 bases sitting between them.